The next 11 T cell receptor beta chains were all read from a single sample in a study of cytomegalovirus exposure and HLA in healthy donors. Libraries were prepared by immunoSEQ multiplex PCR; TCRdb keeps only in-frame clonotypes and omits some of them. The repertoire holds about 130,000 clones, with about 87% as singletons. Input material: PBMCs. These receptors were obtained from a woman aged 25 to 39 in good health and CMV-seropositive.

This chain links TRBV7-3 with TRBJ1-1; the match to TRBD1 covers 8 bases. V gave up 2 bases and J gave up 5 bases; unmatched junction bases: 7. CDR3 length: 15 amino acids. In germline, CDR1 is SGHTA, CDR2 FQGTGA. CDR3 nucleotides: TGTGCCAGCAGCTTAGGGGCAGGGGGCGGGACTGAAGCTTTCTTT. This gives the protein CASSLGAGGGTEAFF.

This clone has a single count. The chain carries TRBV28 and TRBJ1-4; perhaps TRBD1 as D (6 bases). The CDR3 length is 18 residues. CDR1 is MDHEN, CDR2 SYDVKM, per germline. Trimming cost V 6 bases and J 5 bases, with 25 bases left between them. As DNA, the CDR3 is TGTGCCAGCAGAACTTACCGGGACACCCTCAGGAGAAATGAAAAACTGTTTTTT. Amino acid sequence: CASRTYRDTLRRNEKLFF.

The CDR3 reads CASTGQGGETQYF. In DNA form, the CDR3 reads TGTGCCAGCACAGGACAGGGTGGAGAGACCCAGTACTTC. The chain combines TRBV2 with TRBJ2-5; TRBD1 matches 8 bases. This CDR3 is built from 13 residues. CDR1 and CDR2 from the germline V gene are SNHLY and FYNNEI. Trimming cost V 7 bases and J 4 bases; bases outside gene matches: 5.

The V and J genes are TRBV28 and TRBJ2-1, with TRBD1 identical over 10 bases. The CDR3 is made up of 13 amino acids. V dropped 5 bases and J dropped 10; count of bases not matched to a gene: 5. Looked up from germline, CDR1 is MDHEN and CDR2 is SYDVKM. The CDR3 bases are TGTGCCAGCAGTCCTGGGACAGGGGAGGAGCAGTTCTTC. This translates into CASSPGTGEEQFF. Drawing the rest from reference TRBV28 and TRBJ2-1, the complete variable domain is DVKVTQSSRYLVKRTGEKVFLECVQDMDHENMFWYRQDPGLGLRLIYFSYDVKMKEKGDIPEGYSVSREKKERFSLILESASTNQTSMYLCASSPGTGEEQFFGPGTRLTVL.

The chain carries TRBV2 and TRBJ2-2; TRBD1 agrees at 10 bases. Germline trimming cut 8 bases from V and 6 bases from J; bases unmatched to any gene: 6. The germline V gene has CDR1 SNHLY and CDR2 FYNNEI. The CDR3 contains 14 residues. This CDR3 is CASRDRGYAGELFF. In DNA form, the CDR3 reads TGTGCCAGCCGGGACAGGGGCTATGCCGGGGAGCTGTTTTTT.

The chain recombines TRBV14 with TRBJ2-3; the match to TRBD2 covers 7 bases. Germline trimming cut 4 bases from V and 1 base from J; bases unmatched to any gene: 14. The CDR3 has 18 amino acids. Per the germline V gene, CDR1 is SGHDN and CDR2 is FVKESK. The CDR3 region has the DNA TGTGCCAGCAGCCCACGGGAAATGGCTAGCGGAGGCACAGATACGCAGTATTTT. It specifies CASSPREMASGGTDTQYF. Together with reference TRBV14 and TRBJ2-3, the CDR3 gives the full variable domain: EAGVTQFPSHSVIEKGQTVTLRCDPISGHDNLYWYRRVMGKEIKFLLHFVKESKQDESGMPNNRFLAERTGGTYSTLKVQPAELEDSGVYFCASSPREMASGGTDTQYFGPGTRLTVL.

This chain connects TRBV29-1 to TRBJ2-7; a possible D gene is TRBD2 (6 bases). The CDR3 covers 14 residues. CDR1 and CDR2 (germline): SQVTM, ANQGSEA. Trimming took 4 bases from V and 5 from J, leaving 18 bases between them. CDR3 in DNA: TGCAGCGTTGCCCTAATGCGGGGCAGCCACGAGCAGTACTTC. The encoded protein is CSVALMRGSHEQYF.

This clone is a singleton in its sample. The chain employs TRBV19 and TRBJ1-1; the D is unclear. Germline V gene data show CDR1 as LNHDA and CDR2 as SQIVND (reference sequence). Trimming removed 6 bases from V and 10 bases from J, with 18 bases in between. This CDR3 is 13 amino acids long. This CDR3 reads CASRSPGGVGAFF. The CDR3 DNA is TGTGCCAGTAGGAGCCCCGGCGGGGTAGGAGCTTTCTTT.

In nucleotides, the CDR3 is TGCGCCAGCAGAAAAGGGGGAGCCGACACCGGGGAGCTGTTTTTT. Translation: CASRKGGADTGELFF. The chain uses TRBV5-1 and TRBJ2-2, with D perhaps TRBD1 (6 bases). The CDR3 length is 15 residues. The V and J ends lost 5 bases and 3 bases respectively, with 14 bases between them. CDR1 is SGHRS, CDR2 YFSETQ, per germline.

The chain joins TRBV6-1 to TRBJ2-5; the match to TRBD1 covers 7 bases. The CDR3 loop spans 13 amino acids. The V segment lost 8 bases and the J segment 9 bases; nucleotides outside the gene matches: 12. CDR1 is MNHNS, CDR2 SASEGT, per germline. The CDR3 DNA follows: TGTGCCAGCGGGACAGAGATAAGAGTGGCCCAGTACTTC. It specifies CASGTEIRVAQYF.

This chain uses TRBV4-2 with TRBJ1-5; D unresolved. This CDR3 is built from 13 residues. The germline V gene has CDR1 LGHNA and CDR2 YNFKEQ. The V and J ends lost 4 bases and 6 bases respectively, with 10 bases between them. The CDR3 DNA follows: TGTGCCAGCAGCCGTGGGGAGAGTCAGCCCCAGCATTTT. Its protein product is CASSRGESQPQHF.